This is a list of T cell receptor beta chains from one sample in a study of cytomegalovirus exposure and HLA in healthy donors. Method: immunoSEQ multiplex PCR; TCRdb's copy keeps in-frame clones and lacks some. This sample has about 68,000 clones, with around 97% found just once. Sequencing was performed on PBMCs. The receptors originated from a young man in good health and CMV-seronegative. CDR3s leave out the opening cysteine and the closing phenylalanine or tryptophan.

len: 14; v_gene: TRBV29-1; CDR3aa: SVENGGPSGANVLT
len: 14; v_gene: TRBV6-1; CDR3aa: ASSEVHLGGNYEQY
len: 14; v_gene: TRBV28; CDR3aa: ASLTGGGRYNSPLH
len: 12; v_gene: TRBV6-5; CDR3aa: ASSSRDREGGYT
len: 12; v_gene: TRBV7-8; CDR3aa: ASSLDRGTGELF
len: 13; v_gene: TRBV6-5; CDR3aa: ASSSPGQGDYGYT
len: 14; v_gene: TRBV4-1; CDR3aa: ASSQVGGQGKETQY
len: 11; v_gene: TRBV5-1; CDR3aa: ASSAGGYNEQF
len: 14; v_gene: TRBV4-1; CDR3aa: ASSHEQGAVNEKLF
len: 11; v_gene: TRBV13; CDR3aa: ASSLTSGNEQY
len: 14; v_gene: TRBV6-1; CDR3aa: ASSEAAGTAIYEQY
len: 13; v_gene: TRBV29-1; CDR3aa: SVEDLAGSGNEQF
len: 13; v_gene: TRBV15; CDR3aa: ATSRQGGNTGELF
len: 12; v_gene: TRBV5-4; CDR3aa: ASSSPGTNEKLF
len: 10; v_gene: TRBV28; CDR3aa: ASNYRATEAF
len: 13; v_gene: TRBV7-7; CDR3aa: ASSRGSGSNNEQF
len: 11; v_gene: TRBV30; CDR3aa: AWKGGGHTEAF
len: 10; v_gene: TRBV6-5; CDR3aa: ASGRVSQPQH
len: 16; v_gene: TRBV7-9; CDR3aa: ASSSPGASGRAPDTQY
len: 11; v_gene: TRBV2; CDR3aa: AMQGASYNEQF
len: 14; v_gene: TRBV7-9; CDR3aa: ASSYRSGGTYNEQF
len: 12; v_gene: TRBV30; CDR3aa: AWSGSDTYTEAF
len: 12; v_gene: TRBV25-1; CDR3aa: ASSRTSGNYGYT
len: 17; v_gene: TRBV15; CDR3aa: ATSSSGTSGFTSTDTQY
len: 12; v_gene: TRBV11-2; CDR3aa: ASSPVRGYQPQH
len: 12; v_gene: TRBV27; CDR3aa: ASSHGQGANEQY
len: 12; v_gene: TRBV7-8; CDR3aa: ASSWTGGDTEAF
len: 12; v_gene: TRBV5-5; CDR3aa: ASRGTGGSDTQY
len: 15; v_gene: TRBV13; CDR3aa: ASSPLGTGPNTGELF
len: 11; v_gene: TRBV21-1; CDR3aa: ASSSRAGNTIY
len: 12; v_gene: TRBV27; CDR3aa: ASSFNKNTGELF
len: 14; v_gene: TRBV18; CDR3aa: ASSPGTDFTNSPLH
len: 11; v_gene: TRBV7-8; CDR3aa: ASSFLQDTEAF
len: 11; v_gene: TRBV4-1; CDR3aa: ASSQDRENEQY
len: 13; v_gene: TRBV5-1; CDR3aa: ASSRNTGGDTEAF
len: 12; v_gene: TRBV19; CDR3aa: ASSITLSGTEAF
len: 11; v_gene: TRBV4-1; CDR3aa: ASSQRELYEQY
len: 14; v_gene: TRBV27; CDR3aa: ASSPLGTGNRYGYT
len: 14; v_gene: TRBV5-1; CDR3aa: ASSLAGQGANTEAF
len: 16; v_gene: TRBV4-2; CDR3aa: ASSQDGGLAGGTDTQY
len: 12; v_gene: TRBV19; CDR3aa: ASSTGTPTYEQY
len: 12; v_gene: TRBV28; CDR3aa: ASSLGTGPYEQY
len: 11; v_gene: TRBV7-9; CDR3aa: ASSPGTSYEQY
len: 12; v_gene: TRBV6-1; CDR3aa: ASSEVQGTYEQY
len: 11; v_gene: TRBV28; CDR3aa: ASSSGQGEGYT
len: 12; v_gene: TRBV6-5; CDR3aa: ASSRGQMNTEAF
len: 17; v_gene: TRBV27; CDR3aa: ASSFPGLQISGAAYEQY
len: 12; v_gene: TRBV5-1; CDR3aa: ASTGTASTDTQY
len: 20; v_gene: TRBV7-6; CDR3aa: ASSFPMRDRDIHVLMNTEAF
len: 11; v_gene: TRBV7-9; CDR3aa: ASSLTGPGGYT
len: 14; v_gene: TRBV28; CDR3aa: ASRNPGQGAWQPQH
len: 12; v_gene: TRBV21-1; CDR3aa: ASSFSEGAYGYT
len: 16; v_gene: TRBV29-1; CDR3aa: SVQQGTSGGSSTDTQY
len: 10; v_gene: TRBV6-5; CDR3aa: ASRQGASGYT
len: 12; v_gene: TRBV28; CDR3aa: ASRQDRGWTEAF
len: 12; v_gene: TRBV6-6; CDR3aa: ASSPSLGATEAF
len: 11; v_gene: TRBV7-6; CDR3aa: ASRLHAGNEQF
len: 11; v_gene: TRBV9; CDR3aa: ASSVRLTHEQF
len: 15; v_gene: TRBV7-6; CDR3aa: ASSNAVGDRGLYEQY
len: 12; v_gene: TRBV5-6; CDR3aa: ASSLLAGKGEQY